A few counts support the clone carrying this TCR beta chain. Its antigen remains unknown. MiXCR was run by TCRdb on the 5' RACE reads, yielding one entry per CDR3 protein. This table holds approximately 89,000 distinct CDR3 sequences, around a quarter found once. This record comes from a study of T-cell memory formation after mild COVID-19. Looking at the study overall: The study found TCR clusters largely donor specific.

V was pared by 5 bases and J by 1 base, with 7 bases between. Germline CDR1 and CDR2: LGHNA and YNFKEQ. The CDR3 runs 13 residues. Study-wide results and limits: Pre-infection memory showed some responding clones, and this suggested that cross-reactive memory joined. Whereas later expanders leaned CD4+, clones contracting day 15 to 85 showed a balanced CD4/CD8 makeup.

Sequenced sample: PBMCs or a T cell subset sorted from them (not recorded which). This sequence was found in a man between 18 and 29 years old who had mild COVID-19 (a few samples of this study predate the infection). Cell type and time point are not known. J is TRBJ2-3 and V is TRBV4-2, with D tentatively TRBD2 (5 bases). CDR3 sequence (DNA): TGTGCCAGCAGCTGGACTGGCACAGATACGCAGTATTTT. It specifies CASSWTGTDTQYF.